This record concerns one T cell receptor beta chain sequence. Its target antigen remains unknown. The record has no base qualities; no much larger clone is one base away. This record comes from a study of spatial heterogeneity in lung cancer (dated by TCRdb to the late 2010s). Background for the entire study: Samples were obtained from approximately 72 patients with early-stage, untreated non-small cell lung cancer from the lung TRACERx cohort. Follow-up PBMC samples were sequenced whenever available, with a median time to follow-up of approximately 2 years after resection. Beta-chain transcripts were consistently detected in greater numbers than alpha-chain transcripts, which likely reflected higher beta-chain transcript abundance. In the raw uncorrected reads, each unique combination of TCR and UMI appeared on average more than ten times. The study quantitatively compared TCR alpha and beta repertoires across multiple tumor regions, matched nontumor lung and blood in non-small cell lung cancer. The study linked features of the TCR repertoire to counts of nonsynonymous mutations, which were determined by whole-exome sequencing of tumor tissue. At surgery, some 200 tumor regions, 64 matched nontumor lung samples and 56 PBMC samples were TCR-sequenced for both alpha and beta chains. Here is what the overall study found, with its caveats: Confirming at a functional level the hypothesis that regional TCRs recognize regional mutations was considered to require additional single-cell paired TCR alpha and beta sequencing. Ubiquitous expanded tumor TCRs were found in blood more often at tumor resection than at routine follow-up. Only 13 to 15 patients were included in comparisons of baseline and follow-up blood repertoires.

CDR1 SGHNT and CDR2 YYREEE are derived from the germline V gene (reference sequence). Between the V and J ends, shortened by 5 bases and 6 bases respectively, the junction contains 12 bases. Counted from cysteine to phenylalanine, this CDR3 has 14 amino acids. Left in the record is the CDR3 DNA by itself, 42 bases read in frame from the first base. Library prep was done by 5' RACE. TCRdb shows the sequencer as NextSeq 500. The TCR library protocol attached a unique molecular identifier to each TCR cDNA molecule to allow correction of PCR and sequencing errors. The authors processed their data as follows. TCR identification, UMI-based error correction and CDR3 extraction were performed with Decombinator tools. TCRs above a frequency of 2 per 1,000, corresponding to the top 1% of the tumor frequency distribution, were defined as expanded. Renyi diversity was computed with the R vegan package after each repertoire had been subsampled 100 times to 5,000 TCRs. CDR3 similarity networks were built from amino acid triplet string-kernel similarity, connecting CDR3s with pairwise similarity above 0.82. The public sequencing data were trimmed at Q25 with fastp and processed into clonotypes with MiXCR by TCRdb, which kept only in-frame beta chains. Rows are unified per CDR3 protein, each entry keeping the most common DNA and genes. The V and J calls come from TCRdb's annotation, not from the publication. The sample table lists over 85,000 distinct CDR3 sequences, roughly a fifth of them with a count of one. The biggest ten clones account for just over 20% of the sample.

This sample's time point label indicates: blood at routine non-recurrence follow-up after resection. Without any cell sorting, TCR sequencing was performed on whole RNA extracted either from tumor and nontumor lung tissue or from cryopreserved PBMC samples. Only patients with enough RNA available from two or more tumor regions were chosen for TCR sequencing. The receptor's source is a male donor with early-stage non-small cell lung cancer. The rearranged chain carries TRBV5-4 and TRBJ1-6; perhaps TRBD1 is the D gene, with 5 bases matching. Sequencing used PBMCs, obtained at follow-up. The CDR3 protein is CASSRDRLNSPLHF. At the DNA level, the sequence is TGTGCCAGCAGTCGGGACCGCCTTAATTCACCCCTCCACTTT.